Below, 25 T cell receptor beta chains from the same sample are listed, as sequenced in a study of T cells in women clearing cervical HPV infection. Here immunoSEQ multiplex PCR was the method, and the copy in TCRdb shows in-frame clones only, minus some. Its clone listing holds 12,000 or so clones. The sample comprised blood buffy coat. The receptors stem from a woman aged 18 to 75 with a cervical HPV16 infection that either progressed to CIN3+ or cleared (not recorded which).

Partial CDR3 DNA: TGCAGTGCTAGAGATCCTACAGGGACCCCCAATCAGCCC. It specifies CSARDPTGTPNQP. The full CDR3 protein reads CSARDPTGTPNQPQHF. The genes are TRBV20-1 and TRBJ1-5, with D possibly TRBD1 on 6 matching bases. The missing CDR3 end, 3 residues past where the read stops, is filled in from the germline J gene. Between the trimmed V and J ends, which lost 0 bases and 3 bases, there was a span of 15 bases. CDR1 is DFQATT and CDR2 is SNEGSKA in the germline V gene (reference sequence). The CDR3 covers 16 residues.

The DNA read from the CDR3 is TGTGCCAGCAGCACGAGACAGGGACAAAATGAAAAA. It yields the protein CASSTRQGQNEK. The CDR3, in full, reads CASSTRQGQNEKLFF. V is TRBV5-4 and J is TRBJ1-4; 7 bases are shared with TRBD1. The sequenced fragment ends 3 residues before the CDR3 boundary, so the rest is inferred from the germline J gene. The length of the CDR3 is 15 residues. Per germline, CDR1 SGHNT and CDR2 YYREEE (reference sequence). With 4 bases clipped from V and 5 bases from J, the junction kept 8 bases outside the gene matches.

With regard to this clone: The missing CDR3 end, 3 residues past where the read stops, is filled in from the germline J gene. The chain uses TRBV7-9 and TRBJ2-1; a weak D match, TRBD2 (5 bases). The germline CDR1 and CDR2 sequences are SEHNR and FQNEAQ (reference sequence). There are 15 residues in the CDR3. V was cut by 5 bases and J by 3 bases, with 14 bases left in between. CDR3: CASSPPRGNYNEQFF. The sequenced part of the CDR3 DNA is TGTGCCAGCAGCCCCCCCCGGGGTAACTACAATGAG.

Regarding this clone: The read ends 3 residues before the CDR3 terminus; that terminus is restored from the germline J gene. The V gene is TRBV5-1, the J gene TRBJ2-5, with 11 positions matching TRBD2. V lost 3 bases and J lost 2; bases outside the gene matches: 3. The CDR3 length is 15 residues. Germline assignment: CDR1 SGHRS and CDR2 YFSETQ. This chain's CDR3 is CASSSGTSGQETQYF. The CDR3 bases that were read are TGCGCCAGCAGCTCCGGGACTAGCGGTCAAGAGACC.

As concerns this clone: The missing CDR3 end, 3 residues past where the read stops, is filled in from the germline J gene. This rearrangement joins TRBV18 to TRBJ2-3, with 11 nucleotides matching TRBD2. CDR3 length: 14 residues. Germline loops: CDR1 KGHSH, CDR2 LQKENI. Trimming cost V 3 bases and J 6 bases; bases outside gene matches: 2. The CDR3 DNA, read in part, is TGTGCCAGCTCACCGGGACTAGCGGTGGATACG. Translation gives CASSPGLAVDT. In full, the CDR3 is CASSPGLAVDTQYF.

For this clone: The CDR3 end is not reached by the read, which stops 3 residues before it; the germline J gene fills it in. The rearrangement joins TRBV7-2 to TRBJ2-3, with 8 nucleotides matching TRBD2. There are 15 residues in the CDR3. Unmatched junction bases numbered 3, after V lost 2 bases and J lost 2 bases. CDR1 is SGHTA and CDR2 is FQGNSA in the germline V gene. The CDR3 DNA, read in part, is TGTGCCAGCAGCTTACCGGGGGGGGTCACAGATACG. As protein: CASSLPGGVTDT. From start to end, the CDR3 is CASSLPGGVTDTQYF.

CDR3 DNA, as far as it was read: TGTGCCACCCGGGACAGGGCAGGGTATGAG. This translates into CATRDRAGYE. The entire CDR3 reads CATRDRAGYEQFF. The chain links TRBV2 to TRBJ2-1; TRBD1 agrees at 9 bases. The CDR3 end falls 3 residues outside the read, so it is completed with the germline J gene. This CDR3 has 13 residues. Germline CDR1 is SNHLY and CDR2 is FYNNEI. Losses at the gene ends were 10 bases for V and 8 bases for J; bases not matched to a gene: 9.

As regards this clone: The CDR3 end is not reached by the read, which stops 3 residues before it; the germline J gene fills it in. The chain employs TRBV7-8 and TRBJ2-1; TRBD2 is a possible D gene (7 bases). The CDR3 is 16 residues long. The germline gives CDR1 SGHVS, CDR2 FQNEAQ. Trimming pared 1 base from V and 1 base from J, leaving 11 bases between. Incomplete CDR3 DNA: TGTGCCAGCAGCTTAGACGGGGGGACATCCTACAATGAG. Protein: CASSLDGGTSYNE. The full CDR3 protein is CASSLDGGTSYNEQFF.

A note on this clone: The read is 3 residues too short to cover the CDR3 end, so that end is filled in from the germline J gene. The V call is TRBV18, the J call TRBJ1-3; D possibly corresponds to TRBD1 (6 bases). The CDR3 has 15 amino acids. The germline gives CDR1 KGHSH, CDR2 LQKENI. V was clipped by 5 bases and J by 0 bases, with 11 bases between them. The chain's CDR3 is CASSFRGFSGNTIYF. CDR3 DNA (partial): TGTGCCAGCTCATTCAGGGGATTCTCTGGAAACACC.

In the case of this clone: Read sequence stops 3 residues before the CDR3 end, and the germline J gene provides the missing end. The gene calls are TRBV7-2 and TRBJ1-1; 11 bases fit TRBD1. Germline-derived CDR1 and CDR2 are SGHTA and FQGNSA. After removal of 0 bases from V and 4 bases from J, the junction contained 1 base not matched to a gene. The CDR3 totals 15 residues. CDR3 bases read: TGTGCCAGCAGCTTAGCGGGGACAGGGGGCACTGAA. It is translated as CASSLAGTGGTE. The full CDR3 protein is CASSLAGTGGTEAFF.

The chain's CDR3 is CSVEETAGPQHF. Partial CDR3 DNA: TGCAGCGTTGAAGAGACCGCGGGGCCC. The rearrangement uses TRBV29-1 and TRBJ1-5; D not resolved. The read halts 3 residues ahead of the CDR3 end, with the missing end drawn from the germline J gene. CDR3 length equals 12 residues. The germline gives CDR1 SQVTM, CDR2 ANQGSEA. V gave up 0 bases and J gave up 9 bases, with 9 bases separating them.

Worth noting for this clone: The DNA ends 3 residues before the CDR3 does, and the rest of the CDR3 is filled in from the germline J gene. This chain connects TRBV20-1 to TRBJ2-5, with a weak D call TRBD1 (6 bases). CDR3 length equals 15 residues. Germline CDR1 DFQATT, CDR2 SNEGSKA (reference sequence). Trimming removed 3 bases from V and 5 bases from J, with 19 bases in between. CDR3 bases read: TGCAGTGCTAGTTCCGAAGCGGCAGACAGGGAGACC. Its translation is CSASSEAADRET. The full CDR3 reads CSASSEAADRETQYF.

Incomplete CDR3 DNA: TGTGCCAGCAGTTCCCCAGGGGGTAGGACCGGGGAG. The encoded protein is CASSSPGGRTGE. In full, the CDR3 is CASSSPGGRTGELFF. This chain uses TRBV28 with TRBJ2-2, with 7 bases fitting TRBD1. Sequencing ends 3 residues short of the CDR3 end; the germline J gene provides the rest. Losses at the gene ends were 4 bases for V and 5 bases for J; bases not matched to a gene: 7. This CDR3 comprises 15 residues. Germline CDR1 and CDR2: MDHEN and SYDVKM.

Comment on this clone: The read ends 3 residues early relative to the CDR3; the germline J gene fills the gap. The V gene is TRBV7-9, the J gene TRBJ2-7, with 12 nucleotides matching TRBD2. Germline V gene data show CDR1 as SEHNR and CDR2 as FQNEAQ (reference sequence). V trimming: 5 bases; J trimming: 2 bases; junction bases outside the gene matches: 4. This CDR3 region has 15 residues. CDR3 residues: CASSPGLAGTYEQYF. The sequenced CDR3 bases are TGTGCCAGCAGCCCCGGACTAGCGGGGACCTACGAG. The entire variable domain, with the rest obtained from reference TRBV7-9 and TRBJ2-7, is as follows: DTGVSQNPRHKITKRGQNVTFRCDPISEHNRLYWYRQTLGQGPEFLTYFQNEAQLEKSRLLSDRFSAERPKGSFSTLEIQRTEQGDSAMYLCASSPGLAGTYEQYFGPGTRLTVT.

This clone registers large by frequency. The read ends 3 residues early relative to the CDR3; the germline J gene fills the gap. The J gene is TRBJ2-2, the V gene TRBV18; TRBD2 aligns across 9 bases. Trimming removed 6 bases from V and 0 bases from J; junction bases left unmatched: 8. The germline gives CDR1 KGHSH, CDR2 LQKENI. The CDR3 totals 17 residues. The part of the CDR3 DNA that was read is TGTGCCAGCTCGCCCCGTAGCGGGGGCACGAACACCGGGGAG. As protein: CASSPRSGGTNTGE. The complete CDR3 sequence is CASSPRSGGTNTGELFF.

To note about this clone: The read gets to within 3 residues of the CDR3 end, and the germline J gene fills in the rest. The V call is TRBV7-2, the J call TRBJ1-2; 9 bases align to TRBD1. The CDR3 extends over 14 amino acids. CDR1 SGHTA and CDR2 FQGNSA come from the germline V gene. The CDR3 protein is CASSPYRGQGDYTF. The covered CDR3 bases are TGTGCCAGCAGCCCGTACAGGGGGCAGGGCGAC.

Notes on this clone: The read terminates 3 residues before the CDR3 end, so the remaining end is supplied by the germline J gene. V and J are TRBV10-3 and TRBJ2-7, with D possibly matching TRBD1 (6 bases). Germline values: CDR1 ENHRY, CDR2 SYGVKD. This CDR3 region has 12 residues. Between the trimmed V and J ends, which lost 3 bases and 4 bases, there was a span of 7 bases. The CDR3 is CAISDGQYEQYF. Incomplete CDR3 DNA: TGTGCCATCAGTGACGGACAGTACGAG.

Details on this clone: The CDR3 end lies 3 residues beyond the end of the read and is filled in from the germline J gene. J is TRBJ1-2 and V is TRBV5-4, with 7 bases that match TRBD1. J was trimmed by 0 bases and V by 3 bases; bases with no gene match: 5. The CDR3 covers 15 residues. Looked up from germline, CDR1 is SGHNT and CDR2 is YYREEE (reference sequence). CDR3 sequence: CASSWGQLANYGYTF. CDR3 DNA, as far as it was read: TGTGCCAGCAGCTGGGGACAGCTAGCTAACTATGGC. The full variable domain, its missing parts supplied by reference TRBV5-4 and TRBJ1-2, is ETGVTQSPTHLIKTRGQQVTLRCSSQSGHNTVSWYQQALGQGPQFIFQYYREEENGRGNFPPRFSGLQFPNYSSELNVNALELDDSALYLCASSWGQLANYGYTFGSGTRLTVV.

In regard to this clone: The read stops 3 residues short of the end of the CDR3; the missing end is completed from the germline J gene. The chain employs TRBV7-3 and TRBJ2-1; 10 bases are shared with TRBD2. This CDR3 contains 15 residues. Germline assignment: CDR1 SGHTA and CDR2 FQGTGA. The trim removed 2 bases at V and 6 bases at J, leaving 4 bases unmatched. The CDR3 loop is CASSLQAGGSNEQFF. The CDR3 bases that were read are TGTGCCAGCAGCTTACAAGCGGGGGGGTCCAATGAG.

In regard to this clone: The observed sequence ends 3 residues before the CDR3 terminus, with the missing tail filled in from the germline J gene. V gene TRBV12-5 combines with J gene TRBJ1-1; D gene uncertain. The germline V gene encodes CDR1 LGHNT and CDR2 FRNRAP. Between the trimmed V and J ends, which lost 3 bases and 7 bases, there was a span of 15 bases. The CDR3 loop spans 14 amino acids. The DNA read from the CDR3 is TGTGCTAGTGGTTTCCCACGGGGAGGAGGTGAA. As protein: CASGFPRGGGE. The entire CDR3 protein is CASGFPRGGGEAFF. The whole variable domain, remainder taken from reference TRBV12-5 and TRBJ1-1, is DARVTQTPRHKVTEMGQEVTMRCQPILGHNTVFWYRQTMMQGLELLAYFRNRAPLDDSGMPKDRFSAEMPDATLATLKIQPSEPRDSAVYFCASGFPRGGGEAFFGQGTRLTVV.

For this clone: The sequence runs out 3 residues before the end of the CDR3; the remainder is reconstructed from the germline J gene. This sequence joins TRBV5-1 and TRBJ2-1; TRBD1 matches 10 bases. The CDR3 spans 16 residues. The germline V gene has CDR1 SGHRS and CDR2 YFSETQ. J was trimmed by 8 bases and V by 0 bases; bases with no gene match: 8. Partial CDR3 DNA: TGCGCCAGCAGCTTGGCCGGGACAGGGGTCTTCGATGAG. This encodes CASSLAGTGVFDE. The entire CDR3 reads CASSLAGTGVFDEQFF.

About this clone itself: The CDR3 end lies 3 residues beyond the end of the read and is filled in from the germline J gene. The J gene is TRBJ1-5, the V gene TRBV28; D perhaps matches TRBD1 (5 bases). The CDR3 is made up of 13 amino acids. Germline lookup yields CDR1 MDHEN and CDR2 SYDVKM. V gave up 2 bases and J gave up 4 bases, with 6 bases separating them. CDR3 sequence reads: CASSLQGNQPQHF. Incomplete CDR3 DNA: TGTGCCAGCAGTTTACAGGGAAATCAGCCC.

Turning to this clone: The CDR3 end falls 3 residues outside the read, so it is completed with the germline J gene. This chain links TRBV18 with TRBJ2-1; D not certain. Germline V gives CDR1 KGHSH, CDR2 LQKENI. This CDR3 has 14 residues. V lost 5 bases to trimming and J lost 6 bases, with 14 bases between them. CDR3 bases read: TGTGCCAGCTCAAGTACAGTGTCGGCCAATGAG. Its protein is CASSSTVSANE. The full-length CDR3 reads as CASSSTVSANEQFF.

Details on this clone: The read ends 3 residues before the CDR3 terminus; that terminus is restored from the germline J gene. This rearrangement joins TRBV12-3 or TRBV12-4 to TRBJ2-1; tentative D call: TRBD2 (5 bases). V was pared by 7 bases and J by 1 base, with 8 bases between. This CDR3 contains 13 residues. This chain's CDR3 is CASKGGSYNEQFF. CDR3 DNA, as far as it was read: TGTGCCAGCAAAGGCGGGTCCTACAATGAG.

On this clone itself: The read ends 3 residues before the CDR3 terminus; that terminus is restored from the germline J gene. The V call is TRBV2, the J call TRBJ1-5, with 7 bases aligning to TRBD1. Losses at the gene ends were 4 bases for V and 5 bases for J; bases not matched to a gene: 2. Germline loops: CDR1 SNHLY, CDR2 FYNNEI. The CDR3 spans 13 residues. The part of the CDR3 DNA that was read is TGTGCCAGCAGTGCTACAGGGGATCAGCCC. Residues: CASSATGDQP. The entire CDR3 protein is CASSATGDQPQHF.